This TCR beta chain comes out of a study of cytomegalovirus exposure and HLA in healthy donors. General study findings and limits: A later analysis reportedly found that, within productive TCRs, an Asian-associated ancestry cluster had fewer N-insertions than the mean observed across the roughly 610 donors.

The PCR had 60 Vbeta and 13 Jbeta primers. The repertoire was sequenced with immunoSEQ multiplex PCR; TCRdb's copy has only in-frame clones and lacks some. The data hold some 120,000 clones, with 81% observed a single time. As regards this clone: What it binds is unknown.

This clonotype was obtained from a woman aged 40 to 55 in good health and CMV-seronegative. Sequences were obtained from PBMCs.

The CDR3 nucleotides read TGTGCCAGTCGGGACAGGGCAACTGGAAACACCATATATTTT. Translated: CASRDRATGNTIYF. This chain joins TRBV19 and TRBJ1-3; 9 nucleotides agree with TRBD1. CDR1 is LNHDA and CDR2 is SQIVND in the germline V gene (reference sequence). The CDR3 has 14 residues. V trimming: 8 bases; J trimming: 2 bases; junction bases outside the gene matches: 4.